Shown below are 27 T cell receptor beta chains from a single sample sequenced in a study of cytomegalovirus exposure and HLA in healthy donors. PCR used 60 Vbeta primers and 13 Jbeta primers. The repertoire was sequenced with immunoSEQ multiplex PCR; TCRdb's copy has only in-frame clones and lacks some. The data show about 250,000 clones, about 80% seen once. The sample consisted of PBMCs. Source of these receptors: a girl aged 2 to 10 in good health and CMV-seronegative.

The chain has TRBV7-3 and TRBJ2-3; 7 bases line up with TRBD2. This CDR3 spans 15 amino acids. V dropped 6 bases and J dropped 3; count of bases not matched to a gene: 9. CDR1 SGHTA and CDR2 FQGTGA come from the germline V gene. The CDR3 region has the DNA TGTGCCAGCAGTTTCAGGGCGGGAGAGACAGATACGCAGTATTTT. As protein: CASSFRAGETDTQYF.

The genes are TRBV28 and TRBJ2-1, with D possibly TRBD2 on 7 matching bases. The CDR3 runs 15 residues. Deletions cut 2 bases from V and 3 bases from J, with 11 bases between. Germline CDR1 is MDHEN and CDR2 is SYDVKM. CDR3 DNA sequence: TGTGCCAGCAGTTTAGGGGAGGGGGTCTACAATGAGCAGTTCTTC. Amino acid sequence: CASSLGEGVYNEQFF. Full variable domain (missing parts from reference TRBV28 and TRBJ2-1): DVKVTQSSRYLVKRTGEKVFLECVQDMDHENMFWYRQDPGLGLRLIYFSYDVKMKEKGDIPEGYSVSREKKERFSLILESASTNQTSMYLCASSLGEGVYNEQFFGPGTRLTVL.

V is TRBV10-3 and J is TRBJ1-5, with a possible D match to TRBD1 (6 bases). With 6 bases removed from V and 6 bases from J, the gap between germline ends came to 18 bases. Germline V gives CDR1 ENHRY, CDR2 SYGVKD. CDR3 length equals 15 residues. Written as DNA, the CDR3 is TGTGCCATCAGCGAGAACAGGGTTCGGACTCAGCCCCAGCATTTT. Residues: CAISENRVRTQPQHF.

This clone was picked up a small number of times. The chain is built from TRBV5-5 and TRBJ1-1, with D tentatively TRBD1 (6 bases). Deletions cut 3 bases from V and 1 base from J, with 16 bases between. Germline-derived CDR1 and CDR2 are SGHKS and YYEKEE (reference sequence). The CDR3 loop spans 16 amino acids. The CDR3 loop is CASSWRQPRGNTEAFF. CDR3 DNA sequence: TGTGCCAGCAGCTGGAGACAGCCCAGGGGGAACACTGAAGCTTTCTTT.

This clone was recorded once. The chain is built from TRBV28 and TRBJ2-1; D is perhaps TRBD2 (5 bases). CDR3 length equals 16 residues. The germline CDR1 and CDR2 sequences are MDHEN and SYDVKM. V was cut by 5 bases and J by 10 bases, with 24 bases left in between. The CDR3: CASSVYLAPNLGEQFF. The CDR3 region has the DNA TGTGCCAGCAGTGTATATTTAGCGCCCAATTTGGGGGAGCAGTTCTTC.

The chain couples TRBV10-3 to TRBJ1-2, with TRBD1 matching over 7 bases. Germline CDR1 reads ENHRY; CDR2 reads SYGVKD. Unmatched junction bases numbered 7, after V lost 6 bases and J lost 6 bases. The CDR3 is 13 amino acids. CDR3 protein: CAIRMTGKDGYTF. Written as DNA, the CDR3 is TGTGCCATCAGGATGACAGGGAAAGATGGCTACACCTTC.

The rearrangement links TRBV5-1 to TRBJ2-7, with 10 nucleotides matching TRBD2. CDR3 length equals 15 residues. CDR1 SGHRS and CDR2 YFSETQ come from the germline V gene. The J segment lost 7 bases and the V segment lost 2 bases, leaving 9 bases of the junction unmatched. The CDR3 DNA follows: TGCGCCAGCAGCTTCTGGATAAGCGGGAGGGGGGAGCAGTACTTC. It yields the protein CASSFWISGRGEQYF.

Regarding this clone: The junction differs from germline at one of its ends, possibly a read error. The gene calls are TRBV5-1 and TRBJ2-3; TRBD1 matches at 7 bases. The CDR3 runs to 14 residues. Germline CDR1 SGHRS, CDR2 YFSETQ. CDR3 protein: CASGLGQGADTQYF. Here the CDR3 DNA reads TGCGCCAGCGGCTTGGGTCAGGGGGCAGATACGCAGTATTTT.

The V gene is TRBV4-1, the J gene TRBJ1-2, with 8 bases lining up with TRBD1. The V and J ends lost 2 bases and 4 bases, in that order; junction bases with no gene match: 9. CDR1 is MGHRA and CDR2 is YSYEKL in the germline V gene. The CDR3 spans 16 residues. For the CDR3, the DNA is TGCGCCAGCAGCCAATACGCCCTACAGGGGGGCTATGGCTACACCTTC. It translates to CASSQYALQGGYGYTF.

This clone appeared a single time. The gene calls are TRBV27 and TRBJ2-3, with TRBD2 as a possible D gene (6 bases). CDR3 length: 17 amino acids. The V gene lost 5 bases and the J gene lost 0 bases, with 18 bases spanning the gap. Germline V CDR1 and CDR2: MNHEY, SMNVEV (reference sequence). This CDR3 reads CASSPAGTSASTDTQYF. The DNA of the CDR3 is TGTGCCAGCAGTCCCGCCGGGACTTCGGCTAGCACAGATACGCAGTATTTT.

The chain recombines TRBV27 with TRBJ2-7; 7 positions agree with TRBD2. Trimming removed 2 bases from V and 3 bases from J; junction bases left unmatched: 4. The CDR3 totals 14 residues. CDR1 is MNHEY and CDR2 is SMNVEV in the germline V gene (reference sequence). DNA of the CDR3: TGTGCCAGCAGTTTAAACGGGGGGTTCTACGAGCAGTACTTC. Its protein is CASSLNGGFYEQYF.

On this clone: The same CDR3 can be traced to other DNA sequences in this sample. The V call is TRBV5-1, the J call TRBJ1-1, with a weak D call TRBD1 (5 bases). V shed 0 bases and J shed 1 base, with 7 bases lying between them. The CDR3 has 14 residues. Germline CDR1 SGHRS, CDR2 YFSETQ. The CDR3 DNA is TGCGCCAGCAGCTTGGTCGGGGGGAACACTGAAGCTTTCTTT. Amino acid sequence: CASSLVGGNTEAFF.

This chain connects TRBV5-6 to TRBJ2-2; 10 positions match TRBD2. This CDR3 is built from 14 residues. With 3 bases clipped from V and 8 bases from J, the junction kept 4 bases outside the gene matches. CDR1 and CDR2 (germline): SGHDT, YYEEEE. The CDR3 is CASSSLTSGGELFF. CDR3 bases: TGTGCCAGCAGCTCACTGACTAGCGGGGGGGAGCTGTTTTTT.

This clone has only a few counts. This chain connects TRBV30 to TRBJ2-3; maybe TRBD1 (5 bases). Trimming pared 0 bases from V and 3 bases from J, leaving 10 bases between. Looked up from germline, CDR1 is GTSNPN and CDR2 is SVGIG (reference sequence). This CDR3 region has 14 residues. CDR3 sequence (DNA): TGTGCCTGGAGTGTACCTCAGGGAACAGATACGCAGTATTTT. Translated: CAWSVPQGTDTQYF. The entire variable domain, with the rest obtained from reference TRBV30 and TRBJ2-3, is as follows: SQTIHQWPATLVQPVGSPLSLECTVEGTSNPNLYWYRQAAGRGLQLLFYSVGIGQISSEVPQNLSASRPQDRQFILSSKKLLLSDSGFYLCAWSVPQGTDTQYFGPGTRLTVL.

The rearrangement links TRBV20-1 to TRBJ1-1; perhaps TRBD1 as D (6 bases). V shed 5 bases and J shed 11 bases, with 15 bases lying between them. The V gene's germline CDR1 is DFQATT and CDR2 SNEGSKA (reference sequence). CDR3 length: 11 amino acids. The CDR3 here is CSAPVGQGAFF. The CDR3 DNA reads as TGCAGTGCTCCGGTGGGCCAGGGGGCTTTCTTT.

The genes are TRBV5-6 and TRBJ1-4, with D possibly TRBD1 on 5 matching bases. CDR3 length: 18 amino acids. Trimming took off 4 bases at V and 8 bases at J, with 27 bases between the two ends. The germline gives CDR1 SGHDT, CDR2 YYEEEE. The DNA of the CDR3 is TGTGCCAGCAGCGATGGGGGAGGGCGGCGACCTGGATTCGAAAAACTGTTTTTT. This translates into CASSDGGGRRPGFEKLFF.

The rearrangement uses TRBV15 and TRBJ1-2; tentative D call: TRBD1 (5 bases). CDR1 and CDR2 (germline): LNHNV, YYDKDF (reference sequence). There are 17 residues in the CDR3. V was shortened by 0 bases and J by 7 bases, with 21 bases between the two germline ends. The DNA for the CDR3 is TGTGCCACCAGCAGAGATCTTCTGGTGGTGGAGGGGTCTGGCTACACCTTC. It translates to CATSRDLLVVEGSGYTF.

The V call is TRBV11-2, the J call TRBJ2-2; TRBD2 aligns across 8 bases. The trim removed 10 bases at V and 3 bases at J, leaving 1 base unmatched. The CDR3 totals 12 residues. Germline V gene sequence: CDR1 SGHAT, CDR2 FQNNGV. Written as DNA, the CDR3 is TGTGCCACGGGGGGGGACACCGGGGAGCTGTTTTTT. It yields the protein CATGGDTGELFF.

This sequence joins TRBV30 and TRBJ2-3; D ambiguous. The CDR3 covers 12 residues. Trimming stripped 2 bases from V and 2 bases from J, with 5 bases between. Per the germline V gene, CDR1 is GTSNPN and CDR2 is SVGIG (reference sequence). The CDR3 here is CAWSPSTDTQYF. The CDR3 nucleotides are TGTGCCTGGAGTCCATCCACAGATACGCAGTATTTT.

The gene calls are TRBV5-6 and TRBJ2-2, with D perhaps matching TRBD2 (6 bases). Germline-derived CDR1 and CDR2 are SGHDT and YYEEEE. The CDR3 sequence is 17 residues long. The V and J ends lost 4 bases and 6 bases respectively, with 22 bases between them. The CDR3, as DNA: TGTGCCAGCAGCCAACTTTGGGGAGGAGGCGGCGCCGGGGAGCTGTTTTTT. The encoded protein is CASSQLWGGGGAGELFF.

The chain joins TRBV5-1 to TRBJ2-7, with TRBD1 matching over 7 bases. The junction had 5 bases not matched to a gene; V was cut back by 0 bases and J by 2 bases. The germline V gene encodes CDR1 SGHRS and CDR2 YFSETQ. The CDR3 extends over 15 amino acids. The CDR3 sequence is CASSLVFRGPYEQYF. The CDR3, as DNA: TGCGCCAGCAGCTTGGTGTTTAGGGGGCCCTACGAGCAGTACTTC.

The chain employs TRBV30 and TRBJ2-5; 11 bases align to TRBD2. Looked up from germline, CDR1 is GTSNPN and CDR2 is SVGIG (reference sequence). The CDR3 contains 17 residues. V lost 8 bases to trimming and J lost 4 bases; unmatched junction nucleotides: 18. CDR3 residues: CARGGLAGGAARETQYF. CDR3 coding DNA: TGTGCCAGAGGGGGGCTAGCGGGAGGTGCGGCGCGAGAGACCCAGTACTTC.

For the CDR3, the DNA is TGTGCCAGCAGTGAAAGACAAGCCGTCGCCTCCTATAATTCACCCCTCCACTTT. It is translated as CASSERQAVASYNSPLHF. This rearrangement joins TRBV6-1 to TRBJ1-6, with D unresolved. Trimming left V 2 bases short and J 0 bases short, with 14 bases between. The CDR3 extends over 18 amino acids. Germline loops: CDR1 MNHNS, CDR2 SASEGT.

The chain joins TRBV18 to TRBJ2-1; D is possibly TRBD2 (6 bases). CDR3 length: 14 amino acids. Germline lookup yields CDR1 KGHSH and CDR2 LQKENI. Trimming left V 4 bases short and J 9 bases short, with 16 bases between. In nucleotides, the CDR3 is TGTGCCAGCTCACTCGGACCCGTGGGAGGTGAGCAGTTCTTC. This sequence encodes CASSLGPVGGEQFF.

This clone was counted a few times. The chain has TRBV10-2 and TRBJ2-1; TRBD2 matches 10 bases. In germline, CDR1 is WSHSY, CDR2 SAAADI. The CDR3 has 14 amino acids. With V trimmed by 10 bases and J by 2 bases, 5 bases remained unmatched. The CDR3 coding sequence is TGCGCCACCATAGCGGGAGGTGCCTACAATGAGCAGTTCTTC. Its translation: CATIAGGAYNEQFF.

This chain uses TRBV7-9 with TRBJ2-6, with a weak D call TRBD2 (6 bases). Trimming pared 10 bases from V and 0 bases from J, leaving 16 bases between. CDR1 and CDR2 from the germline V gene are SEHNR and FQNEAQ (reference sequence). The CDR3 runs 16 residues. This CDR3 is CAKAGPDLSGANVLTF. CDR3 DNA sequence: TGTGCCAAGGCGGGGCCGGACCTCTCTGGGGCCAACGTCCTGACTTTC.

The rearrangement joins TRBV5-6 to TRBJ2-2; possible D gene TRBD1, 5 bases. The ends were cut back, 1 base at V and 7 bases at J, with 11 bases in the middle. The V gene's germline CDR1 is SGHDT and CDR2 YYEEEE. The CDR3 totals 14 residues. CDR3: CASSLRGAGGELFF. The DNA of the CDR3 is TGTGCCAGCAGCTTGAGGGGCGCCGGCGGGGAGCTGTTTTTT.